A single sample gave rise to the 32 T cell receptor beta chains below, sequenced in a study of T cell changes during pregnancy in multiple sclerosis. Sequenced by immunoSEQ multiplex PCR; TCRdb stores in-frame clones only, minus some. Of 30,000 to 35,000 clones in the sample, over 75% were seen once. The input for sequencing was CD8+ T cells from peripheral blood mononuclear cells, taken before pregnancy. These receptors all stem from a female donor with multiple sclerosis, enrolled in a pregnancy study.

The V and J genes are TRBV6-5 and TRBJ1-6; TRBD1 agrees at 8 bases. This CDR3 has 15 amino acids. The germline CDR1 and CDR2 sequences are MNHEY and SVGAGI. V shed 2 bases and J 8 bases; nucleotides not matched to a gene: 5. The CDR3 DNA is TGTGCCAGCAGTTACCAGGGGGCTTGGGATTCACCCCTCCACTTT. It encodes CASSYQGAWDSPLHF.

The chain has TRBV6-6 and TRBJ1-1; 9 bases map to TRBD1. With 5 bases clipped from V and 4 bases from J, the junction kept 8 bases outside the gene matches. This CDR3 comprises 15 residues. Looked up from germline, CDR1 is MNHNY and CDR2 is SVGAGI (reference sequence). The CDR3 DNA follows: TGTGCCAGCAGTCCCGGGACAGGGTTGGTCACTGAAGCTTTCTTT. Translating gives CASSPGTGLVTEAFF.

The chain uses TRBV2 and TRBJ1-4; 9 bases match TRBD1. J was trimmed by 0 bases and V by 6 bases; bases with no gene match: 8. The CDR3 sequence is 17 residues long. In germline, CDR1 is SNHLY, CDR2 FYNNEI. The CDR3 DNA sequence: TGTGCCAGCAGAGGGGACAGGGAAGGGCCAACTAATGAAAAACTGTTTTTT. Protein product: CASRGDREGPTNEKLFF.

The chain combines TRBV30 with TRBJ1-1; 7 nucleotides agree with TRBD1. Germline V gives CDR1 GTSNPN, CDR2 SVGIG (reference sequence). The CDR3 loop spans 15 amino acids. With 0 bases clipped from V and 2 bases from J, the junction kept 6 bases outside the gene matches. As DNA, the CDR3 is TGTGCCTGGAGTGTGAGGGGGCGGATCAACACTGAAGCTTTCTTT. This gives the protein CAWSVRGRINTEAFF.

The chain uses TRBV7-7 and TRBJ1-4; D call uncertain. V lost 5 bases, J lost 8 bases, and 12 bases lay in between. CDR3 length equals 13 residues. Germline CDR1 SSHAT, CDR2 FNYEAQ (reference sequence). The CDR3, as DNA: TGTGCCAGCAGCCGACTAATGGGGGAAAAACTGTTTTTT. This encodes CASSRLMGEKLFF.

The rearrangement uses TRBV11-2 and TRBJ2-7; possible D gene TRBD2, 5 bases. This CDR3 region has 15 residues. V was trimmed by 1 base and J by 2 bases, leaving 12 bases between them. CDR1 and CDR2 from the germline V gene are SGHAT and FQNNGV. The CDR3 region has the DNA TGTGCCAGCAGCTTAGTCGCGGGCCCTACCTACGAGCAGTACTTC. This sequence encodes CASSLVAGPTYEQYF.

The chain is built from TRBV10-3 and TRBJ1-2, with D maybe TRBD1 (5 bases). The CDR3 is 12 amino acids. Trimming removed 11 bases at V and 8 bases at J, with 18 bases between. Germline V lookup: CDR1 ENHRY, CDR2 SYGVKD. The CDR3 coding sequence is TGTGCCGGGGGGGGAGCGGGAAACGGCTACACCTTC. Its protein product is CAGGGAGNGYTF.

The chain combines TRBV19 with TRBJ2-1; 14 bases fit TRBD2. The J segment lost 7 bases and the V segment lost 5 bases, leaving 13 bases of the junction unmatched. The CDR3 sequence is 18 residues long. Germline V CDR1 and CDR2: LNHDA, SQIVND (reference sequence). The CDR3 DNA reads as TGTGCCAGTAGTCGGACTAGCGGGGGGTCTCTACCCTTAAATGAGCAGTTCTTC. Residues: CASSRTSGGSLPLNEQFF.

The chain has TRBV7-9 and TRBJ1-1; perhaps TRBD1 as D (6 bases). Germline V gene data show CDR1 as SEHNR and CDR2 as FQNEAQ (reference sequence). CDR3 length: 15 amino acids. V was pared by 7 bases and J by 4 bases, with 19 bases between. CDR3 loop: CASNRLGALGTEAFF. CDR3 nucleotide sequence: TGTGCCAGCAACCGACTGGGGGCGCTGGGCACTGAAGCTTTCTTT.

The chain has TRBV2 and TRBJ1-1; D might be TRBD1 (6 bases). The germline V gene has CDR1 SNHLY and CDR2 FYNNEI. This CDR3 is built from 14 residues. Trimming took 8 bases from V and 0 from J, leaving 13 bases between them. The CDR3 sequence: CASGVDSLNTEAFF. As DNA, the CDR3 is TGTGCCAGCGGGGTGGACAGCTTGAACACTGAAGCTTTCTTT.

This chain links TRBV16 with TRBJ2-4, with 7 bases matching TRBD1. Germline V gene sequence: CDR1 KGHSY, CDR2 FQNENV. This CDR3 is built from 16 residues. The V and J ends lost 2 bases and 0 bases, in that order; junction bases with no gene match: 4. The CDR3 loop is CASSQRGLSAKNIQYF. In DNA form, the CDR3 reads TGTGCCAGCAGCCAAAGGGGGCTCTCAGCCAAAAACATTCAGTACTTC.

The chain has TRBV5-1 and TRBJ2-7; TRBD1 matches 7 bases. This CDR3 has 13 amino acids. Germline CDR1 is SGHRS and CDR2 is YFSETQ. The V and J ends lost 4 bases and 2 bases, in that order; junction bases with no gene match: 3. CDR3 coding DNA: TGCGCCAGCAGCGGACAGGTTCCCTACGAGCAGTACTTC. It codes for CASSGQVPYEQYF.

The rearrangement joins TRBV14 to TRBJ1-2; D gene uncertain. CDR1 SGHDN and CDR2 FVKESK come from the germline V gene. The CDR3 has 12 residues. V was cut by 8 bases and J by 4 bases, with 11 bases left in between. The DNA for the CDR3 is TGTGCCAGCGGCGCGGCTGTCTATGGCTACACCTTC. This translates into CASGAAVYGYTF.

This clone was found once. The V and J genes are TRBV18 and TRBJ2-7; D perhaps matches TRBD2 (5 bases). Germline lookup yields CDR1 KGHSH and CDR2 LQKENI. Trimming took 4 bases from V and 4 from J, leaving 5 bases between them. The CDR3 covers 11 residues. CDR3 nucleotide sequence: TGTGCCAGCTCACGCGGGTACGAGCAGTACTTC. As protein: CASSRGYEQYF.

This clone was seen more than once but under ten times. The chain joins TRBV30 to TRBJ1-1; D is unclear. With 0 bases removed from V and 7 bases from J, the gap between germline ends came to 18 bases. Germline CDR1 GTSNPN, CDR2 SVGIG (reference sequence). The CDR3 length is 15 residues. CDR3 coding DNA: TGTGCCTGGAGTGTACGTCTAACCGTCGTAAATGAAGCTTTCTTT. Its protein product is CAWSVRLTVVNEAFF.

V gene TRBV7-3 combines with J gene TRBJ1-2, with D hard to call. This CDR3 has 15 residues. The germline V and J ends were trimmed by 4 bases and 6 bases, with 18 bases remaining between them. Per germline, CDR1 SGHTA and CDR2 FQGTGA. CDR3 amino acids: CASSSQPTAYHGYTF. CDR3 coding DNA: TGTGCCAGCAGCTCGCAGCCTACAGCTTATCATGGCTACACCTTC.

The chain recombines TRBV7-9 with TRBJ1-2; 7 bases line up with TRBD1. Germline loops: CDR1 SEHNR, CDR2 FQNEAQ (reference sequence). V shed 5 bases and J 2 bases; nucleotides not matched to a gene: 14. The CDR3 covers 17 residues. CDR3 amino acids: CASSPINPDRSNYGYTF. The DNA for the CDR3 is TGTGCCAGCAGCCCAATCAATCCGGACAGGAGCAACTATGGCTACACCTTC. Combining the CDR3 with reference TRBV7-9 and TRBJ1-2 gives the whole variable domain DTGVSQNPRHKITKRGQNVTFRCDPISEHNRLYWYRQTLGQGPEFLTYFQNEAQLEKSRLLSDRFSAERPKGSFSTLEIQRTEQGDSAMYLCASSPINPDRSNYGYTFGSGTRLTVV.

This chain links TRBV19 with TRBJ1-5; TRBD1 matches at 7 bases. The CDR3 covers 16 residues. Losses at the gene ends were 10 bases for V and 2 bases for J; bases not matched to a gene: 14. Germline assignment: CDR1 LNHDA and CDR2 SQIVND (reference sequence). CDR3: CATKYRGTAGNQPQHF. CDR3 sequence (DNA): TGTGCCACTAAGTATAGGGGGACAGCGGGCAATCAGCCCCAGCATTTT.

This chain uses TRBV19 with TRBJ2-7, with D possibly being TRBD1 (5 bases). CDR3 length: 14 amino acids. With 7 bases removed from V and 0 bases from J, the gap between germline ends came to 13 bases. Per germline, CDR1 LNHDA and CDR2 SQIVND (reference sequence). The CDR3: CASTQTASSYEQYF. The CDR3 nucleotides read TGTGCCAGTACCCAGACAGCGAGCTCCTACGAGCAGTACTTC.

The gene calls are TRBV13 and TRBJ2-1, with a possible D match to TRBD2 (6 bases). This CDR3 has 16 amino acids. Germline V gene lookup returns CDR1 PRHDT and CDR2 FYEKMQ (reference sequence). Trimming took off 1 base at V and 2 bases at J, with 12 bases between the two ends. As DNA, the CDR3 is TGTGCCAGCAGCTTAGATGTCGGGAGCCCCTACAATGAGCAGTTCTTC. Translating gives CASSLDVGSPYNEQFF.

CDR3 protein: CASSHTQGGSFF. As DNA, the CDR3 is TGTGCCAGCAGTCATACACAGGGGGGGTCGTTCTTC. The chain recombines TRBV14 with TRBJ2-1; TRBD1 is a possible D gene (8 bases). This CDR3 has 12 amino acids. Deletions cut 6 bases from V and 15 bases from J, with 18 bases between. CDR1 and CDR2 from the germline V gene are SGHDN and FVKESK. The variable domain in full, completed from reference TRBV14 and TRBJ2-1, reads EAGVTQFPSHSVIEKGQTVTLRCDPISGHDNLYWYRRVMGKEIKFLLHFVKESKQDESGMPNNRFLAERTGGTYSTLKVQPAELEDSGVYFCASSHTQGGSFFGPGTRLTVL.

This chain links TRBV18 with TRBJ2-7; 10 bases align to TRBD1. J gave up 7 bases and V 3 bases, and 9 bases lay outside the gene matches. Germline-derived CDR1 and CDR2 are KGHSH and LQKENI. The CDR3 is 15 amino acids. The CDR3 DNA sequence: TGTGCCAGCTCACCCCGACAGGGGGCGCCGTATGAGCAGTACTTC. It is translated as CASSPRQGAPYEQYF.

The chain uses TRBV7-2 and TRBJ2-7; the match to TRBD1 covers 8 bases. The CDR3 extends over 13 amino acids. With V trimmed by 8 bases and J by 3 bases, 6 bases remained unmatched. Germline CDR1 is SGHTA and CDR2 is FQGNSA. In DNA form, the CDR3 reads TGTGCCAGCGGACAGGGAGGTCTCTACGAGCAGTACTTC. The encoded protein is CASGQGGLYEQYF.

This chain connects TRBV27 to TRBJ2-1; 7 nucleotides agree with TRBD2. V lost 1 base and J lost 4; bases outside the gene matches: 7. CDR3 length: 16 residues. From germline, CDR1 is MNHEY and CDR2 SMNVEV (reference sequence). Here the CDR3 reads CASSLFTAGLYNEQFF. The CDR3 region has the DNA TGTGCCAGCAGTTTATTTACAGCGGGGCTTTACAATGAGCAGTTCTTC.

This clone is a singleton in its sample. The genes are TRBV6-6 and TRBJ2-1; D ambiguous. The CDR3 runs 11 residues. Trimming removed 6 bases at V and 3 bases at J, with 3 bases between. Germline V CDR1 and CDR2: MNHNY, SVGAGI (reference sequence). The CDR3 region is CASSNYNEQFF. CDR3 DNA sequence: TGTGCCAGCAGCAACTACAATGAGCAGTTCTTC.

The V and J genes are TRBV6-4 and TRBJ2-1, with TRBD2 as a possible D gene (6 bases). Per the germline V gene, CDR1 is MRHNA and CDR2 is SNTAGT. Trimming took off 10 bases at V and 0 bases at J, with 10 bases between the two ends. This CDR3 is 13 amino acids long. The CDR3 nucleotides read TGTGCCACCTCGACTAGCTCCTACAATGAGCAGTTCTTC. Translation gives CATSTSSYNEQFF.

This clone appeared a single time. The genes are TRBV27 and TRBJ1-2; D possibly corresponds to TRBD1 (6 bases). The CDR3 consists of 16 residues. Trimming took off 0 bases at V and 2 bases at J, with 13 bases between the two ends. The germline V gene has CDR1 MNHEY and CDR2 SMNVEV (reference sequence). The CDR3 protein is CASSLSGHGPNYGYTF. The CDR3 nucleotides read TGTGCCAGCAGTTTATCGGGACATGGACCGAACTATGGCTACACCTTC.

This chain joins TRBV15 and TRBJ2-7; D possibly corresponds to TRBD2 (5 bases). V lost 7 bases to trimming and J lost 0 bases, with 16 bases between them. Germline V CDR1 and CDR2: LNHNV, YYDKDF (reference sequence). CDR3 size: 15 residues. The CDR3 nucleotides are TGTGCCACCACCCCCGAACCGGGGAGCTCCTACGAGCAGTACTTC. Translation: CATTPEPGSSYEQYF.

The chain recombines TRBV4-1 with TRBJ1-2, with D maybe TRBD1 (5 bases). Per germline, CDR1 MGHRA and CDR2 YSYEKL. This CDR3 is built from 15 residues. Trimming pared 0 bases from V and 5 bases from J, leaving 13 bases between. Written as DNA, the CDR3 is TGCGCCAGCAGCCAAGAGGGGGGTTTACGGTATGGCTACACCTTC. Translated, it gives CASSQEGGLRYGYTF.

This sequence joins TRBV2 and TRBJ1-5, with unresolved D. The germline V and J ends were trimmed by 4 bases and 0 bases, with 7 bases remaining between them. The CDR3 runs 14 residues. Germline V lookup: CDR1 SNHLY, CDR2 FYNNEI. The CDR3 DNA follows: TGTGCCAGCAGTGGGGCATATAGCAATCAGCCCCAGCATTTT. Its protein is CASSGAYSNQPQHF. Together with reference TRBV2 and TRBJ1-5, the CDR3 gives the full variable domain: EPEVTQTPSHQVTQMGQEVILRCVPISNHLYFYWYRQILGQKVEFLVSFYNNEISEKSEIFDDQFSVERPDGSNFTLKIRSTKLEDSAMYFCASSGAYSNQPQHFGDGTRLSIL.

The chain has TRBV4-1 and TRBJ2-1, with TRBD1 identical over 8 bases. The CDR3 is 17 residues long. The junction had 15 bases not matched to a gene; V was cut back by 3 bases and J by 8 bases. The V gene's germline CDR1 is MGHRA and CDR2 YSYEKL. CDR3 sequence reads: CASSHPTRGQAKDEQFF. The CDR3 region has the DNA TGCGCCAGCAGCCACCCTACCCGGGGACAGGCAAAAGATGAGCAGTTCTTC.

CDR3 sequence reads: CARTDRDGAGELFF. CDR3 nucleotide sequence: TGTGCCCGTACGGACAGGGATGGGGCCGGGGAGCTGTTTTTT. The V and J genes are TRBV2 and TRBJ2-2; 8 nucleotides agree with TRBD1. Germline V CDR1 and CDR2: SNHLY, FYNNEI. The V gene end was trimmed by 11 bases and the J gene end by 6 bases; junction bases not matched to a gene: 11. The CDR3 length is 14 residues. The full variable domain, in which reference TRBV2 and TRBJ2-2 provide the parts outside the CDR3, is EPEVTQTPSHQVTQMGQEVILRCVPISNHLYFYWYRQILGQKVEFLVSFYNNEISEKSEIFDDQFSVERPDGSNFTLKIRSTKLEDSAMYFCARTDRDGAGELFFGEGSRLTVL.